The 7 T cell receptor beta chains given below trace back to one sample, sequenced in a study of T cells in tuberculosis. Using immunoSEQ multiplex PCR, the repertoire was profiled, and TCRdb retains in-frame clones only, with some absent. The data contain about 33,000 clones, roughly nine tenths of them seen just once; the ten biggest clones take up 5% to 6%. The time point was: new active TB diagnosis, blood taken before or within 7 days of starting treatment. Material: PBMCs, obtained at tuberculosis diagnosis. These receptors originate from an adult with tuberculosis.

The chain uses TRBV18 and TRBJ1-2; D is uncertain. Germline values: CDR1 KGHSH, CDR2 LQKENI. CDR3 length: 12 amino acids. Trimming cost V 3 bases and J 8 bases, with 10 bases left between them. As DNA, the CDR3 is TGTGCCAGCTCACCCCTAGAAGGCGGCTACACCTTC. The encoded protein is CASSPLEGGYTF.

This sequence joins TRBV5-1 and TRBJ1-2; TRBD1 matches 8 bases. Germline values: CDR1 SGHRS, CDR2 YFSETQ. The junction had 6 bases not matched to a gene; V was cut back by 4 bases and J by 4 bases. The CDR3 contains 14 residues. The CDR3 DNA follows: TGCGCCAGCAGCAATACAGGGGGTTTCTATGGCTACACCTTC. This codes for CASSNTGGFYGYTF.

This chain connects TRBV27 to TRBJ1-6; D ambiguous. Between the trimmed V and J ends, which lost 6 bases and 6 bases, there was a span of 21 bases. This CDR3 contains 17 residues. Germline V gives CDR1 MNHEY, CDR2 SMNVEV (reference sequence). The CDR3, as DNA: TGTGCCAGCAGCCTATCGGGGTTCAGATATTTTAATTCACCCCTCCACTTT. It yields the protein CASSLSGFRYFNSPLHF.

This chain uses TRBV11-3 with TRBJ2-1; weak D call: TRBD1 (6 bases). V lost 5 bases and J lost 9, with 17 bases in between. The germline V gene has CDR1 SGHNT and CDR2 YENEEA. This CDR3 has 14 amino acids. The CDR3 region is CASSLLGGGGEQFF. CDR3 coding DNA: TGTGCCAGCAGCCTGCTAGGGGGTGGGGGTGAGCAGTTCTTC.

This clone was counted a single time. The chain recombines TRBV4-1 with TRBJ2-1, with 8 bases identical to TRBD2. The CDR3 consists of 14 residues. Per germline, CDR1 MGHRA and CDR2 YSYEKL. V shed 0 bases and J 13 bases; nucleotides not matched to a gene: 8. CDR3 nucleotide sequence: TGCGCCAGCAGCCAAGATCCGGCGGGAGGTGTCCAGTTCTTC. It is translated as CASSQDPAGGVQFF.

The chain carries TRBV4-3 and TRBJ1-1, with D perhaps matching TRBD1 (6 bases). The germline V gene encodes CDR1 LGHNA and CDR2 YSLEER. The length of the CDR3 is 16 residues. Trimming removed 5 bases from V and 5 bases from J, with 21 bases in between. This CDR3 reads CASSSRVVRGNTEAFF. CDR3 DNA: TGCGCCAGCAGCTCCCGAGTGGTAAGGGGGAATACTGAAGCTTTCTTT.

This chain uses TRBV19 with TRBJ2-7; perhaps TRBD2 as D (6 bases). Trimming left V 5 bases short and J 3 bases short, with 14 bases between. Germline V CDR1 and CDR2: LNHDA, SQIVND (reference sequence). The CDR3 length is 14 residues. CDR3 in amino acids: CASSAGGLSYEQYF. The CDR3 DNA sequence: TGTGCCAGTAGTGCCGGGGGTTTAAGCTACGAGCAGTACTTC.